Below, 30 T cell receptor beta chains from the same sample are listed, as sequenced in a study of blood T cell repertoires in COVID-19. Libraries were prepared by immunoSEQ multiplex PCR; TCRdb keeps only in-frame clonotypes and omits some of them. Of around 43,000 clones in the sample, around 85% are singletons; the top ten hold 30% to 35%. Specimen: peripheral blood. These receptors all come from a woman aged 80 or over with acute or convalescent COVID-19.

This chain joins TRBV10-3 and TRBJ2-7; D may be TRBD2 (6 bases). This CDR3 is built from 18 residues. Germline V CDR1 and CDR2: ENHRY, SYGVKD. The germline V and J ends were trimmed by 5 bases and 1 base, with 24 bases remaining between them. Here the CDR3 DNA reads TGTGCCATCAGTCGCCCAACGTCGGGGAGGACCTTTTCCTACGAGCAGTACTTC. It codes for CAISRPTSGRTFSYEQYF.

CDR3 amino acids: CASSLVANEQFF. The CDR3 nucleotides read TGTGCCAGCAGTTTAGTGGCTAATGAGCAGTTCTTC. The chain links TRBV12-3 or TRBV12-4 to TRBJ2-1; D is unclear. CDR3 length equals 12 residues. Trimming shortened V by 1 base and J by 7 bases, and 5 bases separated the two germline ends.

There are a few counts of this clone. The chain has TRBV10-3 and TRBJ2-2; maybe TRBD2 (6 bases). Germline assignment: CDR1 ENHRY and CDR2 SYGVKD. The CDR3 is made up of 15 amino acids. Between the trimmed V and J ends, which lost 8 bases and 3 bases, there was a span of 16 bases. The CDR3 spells CAIGAGTGDTGELFF. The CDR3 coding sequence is TGTGCCATCGGGGCCGGGACGGGGGACACCGGGGAGCTGTTTTTT.

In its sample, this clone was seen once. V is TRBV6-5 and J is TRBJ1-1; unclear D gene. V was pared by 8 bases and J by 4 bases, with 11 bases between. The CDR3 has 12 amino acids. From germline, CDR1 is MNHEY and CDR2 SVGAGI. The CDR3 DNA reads TGTGCCAGCTCCGGGGTGGGCACTGAAGCTTTCTTT. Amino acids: CASSGVGTEAFF.

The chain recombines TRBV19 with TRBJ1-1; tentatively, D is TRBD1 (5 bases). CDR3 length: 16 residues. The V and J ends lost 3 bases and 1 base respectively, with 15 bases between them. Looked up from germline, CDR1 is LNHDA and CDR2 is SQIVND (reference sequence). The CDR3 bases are TGTGCCAGTAGTATGGTTCCGAGACAGCAGAACACTGAAGCTTTCTTT. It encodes CASSMVPRQQNTEAFF.

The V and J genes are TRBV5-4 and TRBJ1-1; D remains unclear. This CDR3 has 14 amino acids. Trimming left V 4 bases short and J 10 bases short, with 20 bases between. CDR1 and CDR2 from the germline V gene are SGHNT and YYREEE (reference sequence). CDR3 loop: CASSQAYSPRGAFF. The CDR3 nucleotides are TGTGCCAGCAGCCAGGCTTATTCTCCGCGGGGAGCTTTCTTT.

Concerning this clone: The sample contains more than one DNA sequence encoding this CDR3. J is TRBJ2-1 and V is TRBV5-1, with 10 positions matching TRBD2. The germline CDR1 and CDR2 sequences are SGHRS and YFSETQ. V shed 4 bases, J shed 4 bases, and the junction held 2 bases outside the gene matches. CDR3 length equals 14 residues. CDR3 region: CASSLAGVYNEQFF. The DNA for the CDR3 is TGCGCCAGCAGCCTAGCGGGAGTATACAATGAGCAGTTCTTC.

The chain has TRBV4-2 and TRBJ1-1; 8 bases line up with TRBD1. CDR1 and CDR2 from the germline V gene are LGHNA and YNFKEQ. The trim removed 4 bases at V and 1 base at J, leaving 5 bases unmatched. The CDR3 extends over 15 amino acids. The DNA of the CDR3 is TGTGCCAGCAGCCTCGACAGGGGCCCGAACACTGAAGCTTTCTTT. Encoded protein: CASSLDRGPNTEAFF.

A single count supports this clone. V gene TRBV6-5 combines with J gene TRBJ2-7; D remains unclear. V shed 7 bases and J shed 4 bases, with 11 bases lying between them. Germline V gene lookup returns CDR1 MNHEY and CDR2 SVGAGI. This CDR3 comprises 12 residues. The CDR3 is CASTNSLYEQYF. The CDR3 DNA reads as TGTGCCAGCACCAACTCCCTATACGAGCAGTACTTC.

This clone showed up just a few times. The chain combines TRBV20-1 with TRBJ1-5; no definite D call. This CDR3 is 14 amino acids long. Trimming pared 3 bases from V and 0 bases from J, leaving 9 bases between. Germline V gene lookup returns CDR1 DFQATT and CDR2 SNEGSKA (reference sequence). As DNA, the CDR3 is TGCAGTGCTAGTCGAGGGAATAGCAATCAGCCCCAGCATTTT. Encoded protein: CSASRGNSNQPQHF.

CDR3 DNA: TGTGCCAGCAGCCCAGGGGAATACGAGCAGTACTTC. Amino acids: CASSPGEYEQYF. This rearrangement joins TRBV21-1 to TRBJ2-7; TRBD1, the table's D call, lacks a check against the DNA. TRBV21-1 is shown as a pseudogene. The CDR3 extends over 12 amino acids.

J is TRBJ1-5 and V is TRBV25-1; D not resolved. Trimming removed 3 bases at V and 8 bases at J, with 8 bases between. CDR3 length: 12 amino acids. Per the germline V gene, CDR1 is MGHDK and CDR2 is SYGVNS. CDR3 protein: CASSDTAEPQHF. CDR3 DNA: TGTGCCAGCAGTGACACCGCGGAGCCCCAGCATTTT.

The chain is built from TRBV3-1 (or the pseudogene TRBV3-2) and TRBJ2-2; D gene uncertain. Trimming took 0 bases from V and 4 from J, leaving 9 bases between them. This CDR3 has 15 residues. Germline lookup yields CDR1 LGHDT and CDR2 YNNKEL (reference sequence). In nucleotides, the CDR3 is TGTGCCAGCAGCCAAGATCGGCTAGTCACCGGGGAGCTGTTTTTT. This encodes CASSQDRLVTGELFF.

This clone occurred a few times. The CDR3 coding sequence is TGTGCCAGTAGCCCGTATAGGGGTAGAATCGGGAACACTGAAGCTTTCTTT. It encodes CASSPYRGRIGNTEAFF. The rearrangement uses TRBV19 and TRBJ1-1, with D tentatively TRBD1 (5 bases). CDR3 length equals 17 residues. CDR1 and CDR2 from the germline V gene are LNHDA and SQIVND (reference sequence). Trimming cost V 6 bases and J 1 base, with 21 bases left between them.

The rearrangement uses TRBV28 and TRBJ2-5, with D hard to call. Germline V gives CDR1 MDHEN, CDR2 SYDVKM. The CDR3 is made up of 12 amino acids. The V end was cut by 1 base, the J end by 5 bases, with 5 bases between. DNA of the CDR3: TGTGCCAGCAGTTTATCGTTTGAGACCCAGTACTTC. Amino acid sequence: CASSLSFETQYF.

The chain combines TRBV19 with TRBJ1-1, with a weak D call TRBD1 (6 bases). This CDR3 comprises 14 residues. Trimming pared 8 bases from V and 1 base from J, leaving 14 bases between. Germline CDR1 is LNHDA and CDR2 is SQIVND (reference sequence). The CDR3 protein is CASATGSPNTEAFF. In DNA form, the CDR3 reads TGTGCCAGTGCCACAGGGAGTCCGAACACTGAAGCTTTCTTT.

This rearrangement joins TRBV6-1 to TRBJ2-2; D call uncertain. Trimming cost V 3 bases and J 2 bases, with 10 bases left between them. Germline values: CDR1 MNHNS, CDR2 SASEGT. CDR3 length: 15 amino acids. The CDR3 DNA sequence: TGTGCCAGCAGTGAGAGCCCAGGCAACACCGGGGAGCTGTTTTTT. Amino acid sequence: CASSESPGNTGELFF.

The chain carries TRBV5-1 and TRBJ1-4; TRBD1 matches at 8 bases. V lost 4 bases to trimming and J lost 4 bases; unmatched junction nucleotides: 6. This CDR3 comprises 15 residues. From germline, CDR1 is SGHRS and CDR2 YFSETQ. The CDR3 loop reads CASSGQGLYNEKLFF. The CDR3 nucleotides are TGCGCCAGCAGCGGACAGGGTTTGTATAATGAAAAACTGTTTTTT. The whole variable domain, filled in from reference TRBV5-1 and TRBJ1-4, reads KAGVTQTPRYLIKTRGQQVTLSCSPISGHRSVSWYQQTPGQGLQFLFEYFSETQRNKGNFPGRFSGRQFSNSRSEMNVSTLELGDSALYLCASSGQGLYNEKLFFGSGTQLSVL.

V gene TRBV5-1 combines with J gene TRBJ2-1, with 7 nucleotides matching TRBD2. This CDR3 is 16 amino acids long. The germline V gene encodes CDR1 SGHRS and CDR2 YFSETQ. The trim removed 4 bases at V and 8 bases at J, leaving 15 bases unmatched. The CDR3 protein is CASSKAASGIGDEQFF. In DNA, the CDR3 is TGCGCCAGCAGCAAAGCCGCTAGCGGAATTGGAGATGAGCAGTTCTTC.

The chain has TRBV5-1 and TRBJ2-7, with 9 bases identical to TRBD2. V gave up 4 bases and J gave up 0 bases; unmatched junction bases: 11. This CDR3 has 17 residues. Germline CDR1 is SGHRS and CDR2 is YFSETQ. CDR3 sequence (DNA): TGCGCCAGCAGCCCGAAGAACGAGCGGGAGGCCTCCTACGAGCAGTACTTC. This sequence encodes CASSPKNEREASYEQYF.

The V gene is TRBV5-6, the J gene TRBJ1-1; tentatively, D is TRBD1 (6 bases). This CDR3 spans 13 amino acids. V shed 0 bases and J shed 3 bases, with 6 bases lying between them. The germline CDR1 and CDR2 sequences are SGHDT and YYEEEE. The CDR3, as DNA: TGTGCCAGCAGCTTGGACAGGGACACTGAAGCTTTCTTT. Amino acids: CASSLDRDTEAFF.

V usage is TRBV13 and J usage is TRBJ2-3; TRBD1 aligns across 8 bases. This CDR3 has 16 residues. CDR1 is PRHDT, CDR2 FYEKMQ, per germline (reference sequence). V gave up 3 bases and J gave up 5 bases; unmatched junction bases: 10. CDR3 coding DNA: TGTGCCAGCAGCTTTTCAGCCGGGACAGGAAAAGATACGCAGTATTTT. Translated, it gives CASSFSAGTGKDTQYF.

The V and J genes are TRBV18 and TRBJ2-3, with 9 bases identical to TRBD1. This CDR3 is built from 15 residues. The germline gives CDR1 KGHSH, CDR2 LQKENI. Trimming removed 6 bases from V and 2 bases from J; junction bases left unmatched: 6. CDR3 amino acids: CASSPGTGNTDTQYF. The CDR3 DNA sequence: TGTGCCAGCTCCCCCGGGACAGGGAACACAGATACGCAGTATTTT.

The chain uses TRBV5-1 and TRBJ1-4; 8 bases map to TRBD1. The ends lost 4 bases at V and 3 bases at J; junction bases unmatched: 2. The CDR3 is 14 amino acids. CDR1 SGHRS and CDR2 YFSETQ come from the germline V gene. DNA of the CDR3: TGCGCCAGCAGCGTGGGACAGGCTAATGAAAAACTGTTTTTT. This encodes CASSVGQANEKLFF.

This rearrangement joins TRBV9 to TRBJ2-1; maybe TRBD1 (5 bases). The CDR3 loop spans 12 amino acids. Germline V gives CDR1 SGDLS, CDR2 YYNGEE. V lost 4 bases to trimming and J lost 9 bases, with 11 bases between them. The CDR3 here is CASSSGFTEQFF. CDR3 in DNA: TGTGCCAGCAGCTCAGGGTTTACTGAGCAGTTCTTC.

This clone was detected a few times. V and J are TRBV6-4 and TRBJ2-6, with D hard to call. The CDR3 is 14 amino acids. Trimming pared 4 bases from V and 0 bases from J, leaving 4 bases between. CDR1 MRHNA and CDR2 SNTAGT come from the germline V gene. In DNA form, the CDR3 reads TGTGCCAGCAGTGCCCGCTCTGGGGCCAACGTCCTGACTTTC. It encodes CASSARSGANVLTF.

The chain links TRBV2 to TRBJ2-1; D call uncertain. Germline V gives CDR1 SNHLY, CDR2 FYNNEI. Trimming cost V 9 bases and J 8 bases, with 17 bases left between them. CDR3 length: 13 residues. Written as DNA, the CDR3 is TGTGCCAGTCGACACCCGATCGGTGATGAGCAGTTCTTC. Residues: CASRHPIGDEQFF.

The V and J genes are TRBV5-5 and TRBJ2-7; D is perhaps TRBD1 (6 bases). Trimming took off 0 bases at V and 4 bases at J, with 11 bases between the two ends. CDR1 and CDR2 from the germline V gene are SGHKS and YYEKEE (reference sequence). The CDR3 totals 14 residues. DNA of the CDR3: TGTGCCAGCAGCTTGGAACAGGGTATATACGAGCAGTACTTC. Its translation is CASSLEQGIYEQYF.

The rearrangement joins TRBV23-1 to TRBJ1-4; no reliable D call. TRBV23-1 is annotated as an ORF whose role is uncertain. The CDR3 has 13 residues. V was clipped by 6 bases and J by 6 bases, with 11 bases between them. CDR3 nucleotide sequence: TGCGCCAGCAGGGTCGGGGAATATGAAAAACTGTTTTTT. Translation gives CASRVGEYEKLFF.

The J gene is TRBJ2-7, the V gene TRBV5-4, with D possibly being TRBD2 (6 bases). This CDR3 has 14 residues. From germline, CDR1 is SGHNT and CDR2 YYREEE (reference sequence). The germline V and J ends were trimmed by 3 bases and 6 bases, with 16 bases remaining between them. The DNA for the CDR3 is TGTGCCAGCAGCTCATCGTCCCAGGGAGGCGAGCAGTACTTC. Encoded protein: CASSSSSQGGEQYF.